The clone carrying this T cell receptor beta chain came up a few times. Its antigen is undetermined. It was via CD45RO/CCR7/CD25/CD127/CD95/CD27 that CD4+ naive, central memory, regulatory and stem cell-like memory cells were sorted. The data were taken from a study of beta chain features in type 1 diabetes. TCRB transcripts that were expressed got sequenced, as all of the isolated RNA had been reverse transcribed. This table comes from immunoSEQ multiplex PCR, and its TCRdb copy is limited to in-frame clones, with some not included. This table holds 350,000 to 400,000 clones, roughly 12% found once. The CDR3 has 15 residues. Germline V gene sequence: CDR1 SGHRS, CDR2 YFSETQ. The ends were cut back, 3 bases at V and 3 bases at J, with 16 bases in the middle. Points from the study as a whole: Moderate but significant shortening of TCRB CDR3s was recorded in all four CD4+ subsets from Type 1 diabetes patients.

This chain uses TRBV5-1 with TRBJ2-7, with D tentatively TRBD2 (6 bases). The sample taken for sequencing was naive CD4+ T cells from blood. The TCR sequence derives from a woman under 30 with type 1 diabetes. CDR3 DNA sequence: TGCGCCAGCAGCTCCTCCCTTGGGAGGAACTACGAGCAGTACTTC. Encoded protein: CASSSSLGRNYEQYF.